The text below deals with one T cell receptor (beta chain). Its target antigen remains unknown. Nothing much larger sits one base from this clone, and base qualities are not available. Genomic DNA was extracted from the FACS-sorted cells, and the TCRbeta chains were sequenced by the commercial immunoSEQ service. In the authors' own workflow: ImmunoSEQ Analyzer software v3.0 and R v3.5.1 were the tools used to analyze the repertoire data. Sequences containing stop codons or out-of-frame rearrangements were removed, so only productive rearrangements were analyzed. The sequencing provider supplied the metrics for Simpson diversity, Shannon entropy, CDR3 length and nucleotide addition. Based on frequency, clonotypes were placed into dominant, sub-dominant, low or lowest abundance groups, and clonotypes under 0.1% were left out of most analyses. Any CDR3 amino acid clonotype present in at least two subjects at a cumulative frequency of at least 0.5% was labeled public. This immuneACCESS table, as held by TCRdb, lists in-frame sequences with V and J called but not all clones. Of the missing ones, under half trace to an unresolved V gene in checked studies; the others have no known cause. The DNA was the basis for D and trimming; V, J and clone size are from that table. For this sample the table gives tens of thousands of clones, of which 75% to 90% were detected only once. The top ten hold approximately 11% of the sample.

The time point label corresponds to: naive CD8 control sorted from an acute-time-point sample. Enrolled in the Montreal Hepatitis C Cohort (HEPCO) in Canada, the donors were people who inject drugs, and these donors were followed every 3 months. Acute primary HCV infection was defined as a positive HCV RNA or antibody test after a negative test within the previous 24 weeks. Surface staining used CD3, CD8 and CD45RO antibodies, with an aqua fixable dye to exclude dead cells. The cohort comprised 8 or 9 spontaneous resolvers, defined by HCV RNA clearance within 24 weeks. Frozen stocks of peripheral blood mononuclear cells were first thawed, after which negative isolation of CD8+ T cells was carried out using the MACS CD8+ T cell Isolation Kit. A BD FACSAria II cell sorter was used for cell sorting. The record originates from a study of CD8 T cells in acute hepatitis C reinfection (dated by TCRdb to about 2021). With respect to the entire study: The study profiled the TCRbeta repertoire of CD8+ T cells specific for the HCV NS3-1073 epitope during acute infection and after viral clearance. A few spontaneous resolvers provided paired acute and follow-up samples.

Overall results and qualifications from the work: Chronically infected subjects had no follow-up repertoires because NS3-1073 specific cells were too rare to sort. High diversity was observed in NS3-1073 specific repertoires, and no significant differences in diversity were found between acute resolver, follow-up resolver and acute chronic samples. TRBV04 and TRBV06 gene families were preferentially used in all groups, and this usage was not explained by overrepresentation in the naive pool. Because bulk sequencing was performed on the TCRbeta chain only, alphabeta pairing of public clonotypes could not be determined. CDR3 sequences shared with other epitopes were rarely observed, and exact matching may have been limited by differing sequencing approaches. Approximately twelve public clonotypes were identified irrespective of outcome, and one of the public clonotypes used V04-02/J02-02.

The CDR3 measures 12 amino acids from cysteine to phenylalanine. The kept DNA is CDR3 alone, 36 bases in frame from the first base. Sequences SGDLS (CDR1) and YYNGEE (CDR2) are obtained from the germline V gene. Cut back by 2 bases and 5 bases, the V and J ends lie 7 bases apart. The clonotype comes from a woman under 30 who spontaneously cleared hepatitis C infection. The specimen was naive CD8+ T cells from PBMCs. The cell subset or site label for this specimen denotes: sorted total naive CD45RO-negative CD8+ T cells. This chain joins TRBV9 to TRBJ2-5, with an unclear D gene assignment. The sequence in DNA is TGTGCCAGCAGCGTGAACAGCGAGACCCAGTACTTC. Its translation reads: CASSVNSETQYF.